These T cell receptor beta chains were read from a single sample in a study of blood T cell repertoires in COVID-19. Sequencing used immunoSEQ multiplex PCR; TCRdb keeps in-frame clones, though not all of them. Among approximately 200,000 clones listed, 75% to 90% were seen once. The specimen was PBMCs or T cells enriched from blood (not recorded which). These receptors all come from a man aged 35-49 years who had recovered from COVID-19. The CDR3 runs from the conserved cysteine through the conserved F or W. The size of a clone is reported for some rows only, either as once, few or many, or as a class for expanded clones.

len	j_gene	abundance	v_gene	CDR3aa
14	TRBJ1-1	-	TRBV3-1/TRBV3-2	CASSQDGRNTEAFF
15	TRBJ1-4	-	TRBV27	CASSSTGISNEKLFF
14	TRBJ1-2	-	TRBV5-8	CASSPGGLDYGYTF
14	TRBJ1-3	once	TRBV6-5	CASGGQSSGNTIYF
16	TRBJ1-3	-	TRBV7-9	CASSSELDRGGNTIYF
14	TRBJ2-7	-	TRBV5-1	CASSPRLISYEQYF
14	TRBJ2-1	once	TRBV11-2	CASSLDNSYNEQFF
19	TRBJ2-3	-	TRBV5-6	CASSWGPLTSGRGSDTQYF
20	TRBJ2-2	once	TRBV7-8	CASSLIASVSGRWDTGELFF
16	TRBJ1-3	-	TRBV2	CASSAESGFTGNTIYF
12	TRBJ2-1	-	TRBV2	CATGRYYNEQFF
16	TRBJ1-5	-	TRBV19	CASSIRQTTSNQPQHF
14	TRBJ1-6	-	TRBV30	CAWITQMYNSPLHF
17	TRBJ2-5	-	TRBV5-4	CASSLPGNRGKLETQYF
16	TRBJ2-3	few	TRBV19	CASSSTSGKGGNTQYF
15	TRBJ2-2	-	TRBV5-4	CASSIRGTTTGELFF
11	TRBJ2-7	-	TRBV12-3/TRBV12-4	CASSTTSEQYF
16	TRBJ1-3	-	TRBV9	CASSVGGTASGNTIYF
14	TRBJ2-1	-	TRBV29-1	CSVVGGSSYNEQFF
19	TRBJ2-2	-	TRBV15	CATSTTGTSGLGYTGELFF
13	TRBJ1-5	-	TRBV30	CAWSWAPYQPQHF
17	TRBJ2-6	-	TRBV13	CASSLPGQGFGANVLTF
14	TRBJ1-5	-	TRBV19	CASSMGRVTQPQHF
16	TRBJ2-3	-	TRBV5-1	CASSLYGTASTDTQYF
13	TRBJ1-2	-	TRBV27	CASSLGSSGGYTF
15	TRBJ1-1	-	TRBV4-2	CASSQDHTGDTEAFF
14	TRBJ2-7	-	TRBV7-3	CASSLTSGTYEQYF
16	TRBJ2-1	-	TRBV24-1	CATSDLETSGYNEQFF